One sample yielded the 19 T cell receptor beta chains listed below, sequenced in a study of T cell responses to AZD1222 COVID-19 vaccine. Clones were sequenced by immunoSEQ multiplex PCR, and TCRdb holds only the in-frame ones, with some missing. The sample yields roughly 150,000 clones, about 83% seen once. Sample: peripheral blood, taken 28 days after the second AZD1222 dose. The receptors were gathered from an adult who received the AZD1222 COVID-19 vaccine.

The chain combines TRBV7-9 with TRBJ2-3; 7 bases align to TRBD1. The CDR3 runs to 15 residues. In germline, CDR1 is SEHNR, CDR2 FQNEAQ (reference sequence). The V and J ends lost 1 base and 3 bases, in that order; junction bases with no gene match: 4. The CDR3 DNA reads as TGTGCCAGCAGCTTAGGGGACAGCGGTACAGATACGCAGTATTTT. It is translated as CASSLGDSGTDTQYF.

This CDR3 is CASRVEGALGEQFF. The CDR3 region has the DNA TGTGCCAGCAGGGTAGAGGGGGCCCTCGGTGAGCAGTTCTTC. The chain employs TRBV25-1 and TRBJ2-1; 7 nucleotides align to TRBD1. V trimming: 6 bases; J trimming: 9 bases; junction bases outside the gene matches: 11. From germline, CDR1 is MGHDK and CDR2 SYGVNS. The CDR3 runs 14 residues.

V gene TRBV2 combines with J gene TRBJ1-1; D unresolved. Germline V gene data show CDR1 as SNHLY and CDR2 as FYNNEI. Trimming stripped 1 base from V and 1 base from J, with 4 bases between. There are 13 residues in the CDR3. CDR3 nucleotides: TGTGCCAGCAGTGAAGACAGGAACACTGAAGCTTTCTTT. Its translation is CASSEDRNTEAFF.

The CDR3 nucleotides are TGTGCCACTGGACCACTTCGGGACAAGGGAAACACCATATATTTT. Translation: CATGPLRDKGNTIYF. J is TRBJ1-3 and V is TRBV10-3; perhaps TRBD1 as D (6 bases). The CDR3 runs to 15 residues. Trimming left V 10 bases short and J 4 bases short, with 20 bases between. Per the germline V gene, CDR1 is ENHRY and CDR2 is SYGVKD.

This clone was seen just once. The rearrangement uses TRBV5-6 and TRBJ2-5; perhaps TRBD1 as D (5 bases). The CDR3 covers 16 residues. V was pared by 2 bases and J by 2 bases, with 16 bases between. CDR1 SGHDT and CDR2 YYEEEE come from the germline V gene. The chain's CDR3 is CASSFGLVAGQETQYF. The CDR3 DNA is TGTGCCAGCAGCTTCGGGCTCGTGGCAGGGCAAGAGACCCAGTACTTC.

The V gene is TRBV5-4, the J gene TRBJ2-3; D not certain. The CDR3 length is 16 residues. The V end lost 4 bases, the J end lost 0 bases, and 15 bases lay between the germline ends. Germline V CDR1 and CDR2: SGHNT, YYREEE (reference sequence). The CDR3 DNA is TGTGCCAGCAGCATGGGGTCTGGTACTAGCACAGATACGCAGTATTTT. It is translated as CASSMGSGTSTDTQYF.

This clone was counted a single time. CDR3 protein: CASSIRGGAYNEQFF. For the CDR3, the DNA is TGTGCCAGTAGTATCCGCGGGGGGGCTTACAATGAGCAGTTCTTC. This chain joins TRBV19 and TRBJ2-1, with 9 bases lining up with TRBD2. The V segment lost 3 bases and the J segment 4 bases; nucleotides outside the gene matches: 4. This CDR3 has 15 amino acids. CDR1 and CDR2 from the germline V gene are LNHDA and SQIVND (reference sequence).

The table lists this clone with a few counts. The chain is built from TRBV2 and TRBJ2-2, with 10 bases aligning to TRBD1. CDR1 is SNHLY, CDR2 FYNNEI, per germline. There are 15 residues in the CDR3. V dropped 8 bases and J dropped 4; count of bases not matched to a gene: 7. The CDR3 coding sequence is TGTGCCAGCCTAGACAGGGGGCCTAGCACCGGGGAGCTGTTTTTT. This translates into CASLDRGPSTGELFF.

With regard to this clone: The CDR3 end shows no conserved phenylalanine or tryptophan, and so a read error is likely. This chain links TRBV25-1 with TRBJ2-7; D may correspond to TRBD1 or TRBD2 (5 bases each). Germline assignment: CDR1 MGHDK and CDR2 SYGVNS. Trimming shortened V by 3 bases and J by 4 bases, and 19 bases separated the two germline ends. The CDR3 runs 16 residues. CDR3 DNA sequence: TGTGCCAGCAGTGAGCGCGCCGATGGGGGTTTATACGAGCAGTACCTC. Translating gives CASSERADGGLYEQYL.

This sequence joins TRBV6-5 and TRBJ1-2; a possible D gene is TRBD1 (5 bases). Germline V gives CDR1 MNHEY, CDR2 SVGAGI. The CDR3 covers 15 residues. V lost 3 bases, J lost 5 bases, and 16 bases lay in between. The CDR3 loop reads CASSYVQVGFYGYTF. The DNA for the CDR3 is TGTGCCAGCAGTTATGTACAGGTCGGATTTTATGGCTACACCTTC.

The gene calls are TRBV5-4 and TRBJ2-1, with unresolved D. V gave up 4 bases and J gave up 2 bases, with 7 bases separating them. The V gene's germline CDR1 is SGHNT and CDR2 YYREEE (reference sequence). The CDR3 covers 13 residues. The CDR3 DNA follows: TGTGCCAGCAGCCAAATAACCTACAATGAGCAGTTCTTC. Translating gives CASSQITYNEQFF.

The chain recombines TRBV6-2 or TRBV6-3 with TRBJ1-1; 7 nucleotides agree with TRBD1. J was trimmed by 0 bases and V by 0 bases; bases with no gene match: 7. CDR1 and CDR2 from the germline V gene are MNHEY and SVGEGT. CDR3 length equals 17 residues. The CDR3 loop reads CASSYSPTGPLNTEAFF. DNA for the CDR3: TGTGCCAGCAGTTACTCCCCGACAGGGCCCCTGAACACTGAAGCTTTCTTT.

The genes are TRBV5-4 and TRBJ1-1; TRBD1 might be the D (5 bases). Germline CDR1 reads SGHNT; CDR2 reads YYREEE (reference sequence). This CDR3 comprises 13 residues. Trimming pared 4 bases from V and 5 bases from J, leaving 12 bases between. Written as DNA, the CDR3 is TGTGCCAGCAGCACCCAGGGCGGAACTGAAGCTTTCTTT. Translation gives CASSTQGGTEAFF.

The chain couples TRBV6-5 to TRBJ1-6, with TRBD1 as a possible D gene (6 bases). The V end lost 6 bases, the J end lost 10 bases, and 16 bases lay between the germline ends. The germline V gene encodes CDR1 MNHEY and CDR2 SVGAGI. This CDR3 is built from 14 residues. CDR3 bases: TGTGCCAGCAGCCTGACTGCTACAGGGTCACCCCTCCACTTT. Its translation: CASSLTATGSPLHF.

V gene TRBV6-1 combines with J gene TRBJ2-2, with unresolved D. The CDR3 is made up of 14 amino acids. V was cut by 1 base and J by 1 base, with 4 bases left in between. Germline values: CDR1 MNHNS, CDR2 SASEGT. This CDR3 reads CASSEGQNTGELFF. CDR3 nucleotides: TGTGCCAGCAGTGAAGGTCAGAACACCGGGGAGCTGTTTTTT.

This clone has only one observation. This chain links TRBV5-1 with TRBJ2-7; 7 bases map to TRBD1. From germline, CDR1 is SGHRS and CDR2 YFSETQ. The CDR3 is made up of 14 amino acids. V shed 0 bases and J 4 bases; nucleotides not matched to a gene: 4. DNA of the CDR3: TGCGCCAGCAGCTTGGGGGCAGGGGGTTACGAGCAGTACTTC. It is translated as CASSLGAGGYEQYF.

The CDR3 DNA reads TGCGCCAGCAGCTTGGAAACCGGGGAGCTGTTTTTT. Translated: CASSLETGELFF. The chain joins TRBV5-1 to TRBJ2-2, with no clear D. The CDR3 covers 12 residues. Trimming pared 0 bases from V and 5 bases from J, leaving 2 bases between. CDR1 is SGHRS and CDR2 is YFSETQ in the germline V gene.

The chain combines TRBV12-3 or TRBV12-4 with TRBJ1-2; perhaps TRBD1 as D (6 bases). Trimming stripped 5 bases from V and 3 bases from J, with 10 bases between. The CDR3 covers 13 residues. The CDR3 DNA sequence: TGTGCCAGCAGTCAGGGGCCTGACTATGGCTACACCTTC. Translation: CASSQGPDYGYTF.

The chain uses TRBV27 and TRBJ2-1; D remains ambiguous. This CDR3 has 13 amino acids. The V end was cut by 2 bases, the J end by 10 bases, with 12 bases between. Germline CDR1 MNHEY, CDR2 SMNVEV (reference sequence). The CDR3 region is CASSLDRRAEQFF. DNA for the CDR3: TGTGCCAGCAGTTTAGATCGCCGAGCGGAGCAGTTCTTC.